Listed below are T cell receptor beta chains from one sample, sequenced in a study of blood T cell repertoires in COVID-19. The method was immunoSEQ multiplex PCR; TCRdb's version includes in-frame clones alone and lacks a portion of them. The sample has some 260,000 clones, roughly 80% seen once; the top ten hold more than 7%. What was sequenced was peripheral blood. The receptor source for this set is a man aged 80 or over with acute or convalescent COVID-19. The CDR3 runs from the conserved cysteine through the conserved F or W. The D gene is left open where the match is weak. Clone size appears in some rows only: once, few, many, or a class for an expanded clone.

NA	TRBV6-4	NA	TRBJ2-1	CASSDGGTKQFF	TGTGCCAGCAGTGACGGCGGGACCAAGCAGTTCTTC
once	TRBV5-4	TRBD2	TRBJ2-1	CASSLVAGGAGNEQFF	TGTGCCAGCAGCTTGGTGGCCGGGGGGGCCGGCAATGAGCAGTTCTTC
NA	TRBV4-2	TRBD2	TRBJ2-1	CASSQVGASGRNEQFF	TGTGCCAGCAGCCAAGTTGGTGCTAGCGGGAGGAATGAGCAGTTCTTC
NA	TRBV6-5	NA	TRBJ1-3	CASSFQTGTPGNTIYF	TGTGCCAGCAGTTTCCAGACAGGTACTCCTGGAAACACCATATATTTT
NA	TRBV6-6	TRBD2	TRBJ2-1	CASSRAGLAGGRVYNEQFF	TGTGCCAGCAGCCGAGCGGGACTAGCGGGAGGCCGGGTTTACAATGAGCAGTTCTTC
NA	TRBV3-1/TRBV3-2	NA	TRBJ2-6	CASSLYSQPSGANVLTF	TGTGCCAGCAGCCTCTACTCGCAACCATCTGGGGCCAACGTCCTGACTTTC
NA	TRBV5-1	NA	TRBJ2-1	CASSPSRGYNEQFF	TGCGCCAGCAGCCCGTCGAGGGGGTACAATGAGCAGTTCTTC
NA	TRBV29-1	NA	TRBJ1-4	CSVEDNRFRKLFF	TGCAGCGTTGAAGATAACAGGTTTCGAAAACTGTTTTTT
NA	TRBV18	TRBD1	TRBJ2-2	CASSPRTGGASTGELFF	TGTGCCAGCTCACCCCGTACAGGGGGCGCGAGCACCGGGGAGCTGTTTTTT
NA	TRBV9	NA	TRBJ1-2	CASSLRDTPTYGYTF	TGTGCCAGCAGCCTCCGGGACACCCCTACATATGGCTACACCTTC
NA	TRBV5-1	TRBD1	TRBJ2-6	CASSSRQGHRSGANVLTF	TGCGCCAGCAGCTCTCGACAGGGACACCGCTCTGGGGCCAACGTCCTGACTTTC
few	TRBV27	TRBD1	TRBJ2-1	CASLGTGVRKEQFF	TGTGCCAGCCTCGGGACAGGGGTTCGGAAGGAGCAGTTCTTC
once	TRBV7-2	TRBD2	TRBJ2-5	CASSPLRAGQETQYF	TGTGCCAGCAGCCCACTGAGAGCGGGACAAGAGACCCAGTACTTC
NA	TRBV6-5	NA	TRBJ2-3	CASSYGRGDTQYF	TGTGCCAGCAGTTACGGAAGGGGAGATACGCAGTATTTT
NA	TRBV11-2	NA	TRBJ1-2	CASSSRTHGDYNYGYTF	TGTGCCAGCAGCTCCCGGACCCACGGGGACTATAACTATGGCTACACCTTC
NA	TRBV27	NA	TRBJ1-6	CASSLSRTALGSPLHF	TGTGCCAGCAGTTTAAGCCGGACAGCCCTAGGATCACCCCTCCACTTT
NA	TRBV3-1/TRBV3-2	NA	TRBJ2-7	CASSQYRLTYEQYF	TGTGCCAGCAGCCAGTACAGGCTAACCTACGAGCAGTACTTC
NA	TRBV27	TRBD2	TRBJ2-1	CASSLSKAGSYNEQFF	TGTGCCAGCAGTTTATCGAAAGCGGGGTCCTACAATGAGCAGTTCTTC
NA	TRBV5-1	NA	TRBJ1-1	CASSLAAGLNTEAFF	TGCGCCAGCAGCTTGGCCGCGGGCTTGAACACTGAAGCTTTCTTT
NA	TRBV24-1	NA	TRBJ2-1	CATSGGQISYNEQFF	TGTGCCACCAGTGGCGGGCAGATCTCCTACAATGAGCAGTTCTTC
few	TRBV7-9	NA	TRBJ1-5	CASSSPGNNQPQHF	TGTGCCAGCAGCTCCCCAGGGAACAATCAGCCCCAGCATTTT
once	TRBV9	TRBD1	TRBJ1-2	CASSSMEAGGADGYTF	TGTGCCAGCAGCTCCATGGAGGCAGGGGGCGCGGATGGCTACACCTTC
NA	TRBV12-3/TRBV12-4	NA	TRBJ1-1	CASSLSGTEAFF	TGTGCCAGCAGTTTATCGGGGACTGAAGCTTTCTTT
NA	TRBV3-1/TRBV3-2	NA	TRBJ1-2	CASSEGRYGYTF	TGTGCCAGTTCTGAGGGGAGGTATGGCTACACCTTC
NA	TRBV9	NA	TRBJ2-3	CASSVAGGRDTQYF	TGTGCCAGCAGCGTAGCTGGGGGGAGAGATACGCAGTATTTT
NA	TRBV28	TRBD1	TRBJ2-5	CASRGRTGVRVETQYF	TGTGCCAGCAGGGGGCGAACAGGGGTAAGAGTGGAGACCCAGTACTTC
NA	TRBV15	NA	TRBJ1-5	CATSRDTFLEAQHF	TGTGCCACCAGCCGGGACACGTTTCTGGAGGCCCAGCATTTT
NA	TRBV27	NA	TRBJ2-1	CASSPRQSSYNEQFF	TGTGCCAGCAGCCCGAGGCAGAGCTCCTACAATGAGCAGTTCTTC
NA	TRBV3-1/TRBV3-2	NA	TRBJ2-1	CASSPRRNEQFF	TGTGCCAGCAGCCCCCGTCGCAATGAGCAGTTCTTC
once	TRBV7-6	NA	TRBJ2-3	CASSPQFYTDTQYF	TGTGCCAGCAGCCCCCAATTCTACACAGATACGCAGTATTTT
NA	TRBV5-4	TRBD1	TRBJ1-2	CASSLVGQGGGYTF	TGTGCCAGCAGCTTGGTGGGACAGGGGGGCGGCTACACCTTC
NA	TRBV10-3	TRBD1	TRBJ2-2	CAISYRPGQGNTGELFF	TGTGCCATCAGCTATCGACCGGGACAGGGTAACACCGGGGAGCTGTTTTTT